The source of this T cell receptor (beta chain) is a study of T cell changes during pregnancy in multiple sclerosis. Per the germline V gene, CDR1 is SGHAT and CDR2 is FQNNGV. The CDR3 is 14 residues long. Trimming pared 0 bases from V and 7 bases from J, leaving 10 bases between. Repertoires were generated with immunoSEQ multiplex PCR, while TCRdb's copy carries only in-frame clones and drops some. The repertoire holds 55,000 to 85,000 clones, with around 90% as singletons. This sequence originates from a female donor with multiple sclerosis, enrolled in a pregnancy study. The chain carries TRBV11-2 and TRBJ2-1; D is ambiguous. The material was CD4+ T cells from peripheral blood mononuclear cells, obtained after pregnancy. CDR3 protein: CASSLDTKLNEQFF. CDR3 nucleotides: TGTGCCAGCAGCTTAGATACAAAATTGAATGAGCAGTTCTTC.